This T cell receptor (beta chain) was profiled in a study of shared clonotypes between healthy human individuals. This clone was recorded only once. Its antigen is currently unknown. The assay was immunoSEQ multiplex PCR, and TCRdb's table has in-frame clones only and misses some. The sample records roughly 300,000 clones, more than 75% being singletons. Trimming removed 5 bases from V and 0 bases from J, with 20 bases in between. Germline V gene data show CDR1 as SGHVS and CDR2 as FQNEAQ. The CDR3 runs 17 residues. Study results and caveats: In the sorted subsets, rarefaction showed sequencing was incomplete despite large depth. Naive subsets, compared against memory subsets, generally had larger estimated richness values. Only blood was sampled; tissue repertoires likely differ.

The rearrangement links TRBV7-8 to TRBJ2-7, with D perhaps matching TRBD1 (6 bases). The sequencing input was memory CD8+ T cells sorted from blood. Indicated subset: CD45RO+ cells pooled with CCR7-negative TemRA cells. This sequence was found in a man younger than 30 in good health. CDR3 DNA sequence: TGTGCCAGCAGCCCCCGGGGCGCGCTGGACAGCTCCTACGAGCAGTACTTC. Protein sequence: CASSPRGALDSSYEQYF.